Here is one T cell receptor beta chain with its context. Its antigen is unknown. Germline V gene sequence: CDR1 SGHNT, CDR2 YYREEE (reference sequence). Trimming pared 0 bases from V and 8 bases from J, leaving 11 bases between. The length of the CDR3 is 13 residues. The PCR was carried out with 60 Vbeta primers and 13 Jbeta primers. Produced via immunoSEQ multiplex PCR; TCRdb's table is partial and in-frame only. Of roughly 100,000 clones in the sample, roughly 76% were seen once. These data are taken from a study of cytomegalovirus exposure and HLA in healthy donors. Study-level results: TCR beta chain V- and J-gene trimming was linked, in a later analysis, to a missense variant in DCLRE1C.

Sequencing input: PBMCs. This chain joins TRBV5-4 and TRBJ1-2; unclear D gene. This receptor was taken from a woman aged 55-70 years in good health and CMV-seropositive. The CDR3 DNA follows: TGTGCCAGCAGCTTGGACGGGTCGGGAGGCTACACCTTC. Translated, it gives CASSLDGSGGYTF.